The 17 T cell receptor beta chains listed next were all sequenced from one sample in a study of tumor-infiltrating lymphocytes in primary liver carcinoma. TCR beta cDNA was reverse-transcribed from approximately 0.45 ug of total RNA. The reaction used a constant-region primer and ProtoScript II reverse transcriptase. Generation of the TCR beta libraries relied on three nested multiplex PCR rounds using slightly modified ARM-PCR. The two initial PCR rounds, roughly 9 cycles each, used TRBV1-TRBV30 forward and C-beta reverse primers. One entry per CDR3 protein results from TCRdb running MiXCR on the multiplex PCR reads. The sample has fewer than 400,000 distinct CDR3 sequences; around three fifths are singletons. Blood RNA came from unsorted whole blood; germline DNA was also extracted. Material: peripheral blood. These receptors all come from a woman aged 25 to 39 with primary liver carcinoma and hepatitis B virus infection.

As concerns this clonotype: Compared with germline, one end of the junction differs, possibly owing to a read error. V is TRBV29-1 and J is TRBJ2-2; 8 bases map to TRBD2. Looked up from germline, CDR1 is SQVTM and CDR2 is ANQGSEA. This CDR3 has 14 amino acids. CDR3 in amino acids: CSGTGTSNHGELLF. CDR3 in DNA: TGCAGCGGTACCGGGACTAGTAATCACGGGGAGCTGCTTTTT.

Details on this clonotype: One end of the junction fails to match germline, which may point to a read error. The CDR3 DNA is TGTGTCAGCAGTTACTCGAGGACAGGGGGCAACTATGGCTACACCTTC. This encodes CVSSYSRTGGNYGYTF. The chain uses TRBV6-5 and TRBJ1-2, with 11 bases lining up with TRBD1. Germline CDR1 MNHEY, CDR2 SVGAGI. The CDR3 has 16 residues.

As for this clonotype: This CDR3 fails to terminate in the conserved phenylalanine or tryptophan, so it likely reflects a read error. The rearrangement joins TRBV30 to TRBJ2-2; 7 bases fit TRBD2. This CDR3 has 18 residues. The germline V gene encodes CDR1 GTSNPN and CDR2 SVGIG (reference sequence). After removal of 3 bases from V and 0 bases from J, the junction contained 13 bases not matched to a gene. The CDR3 DNA reads TGTGCCTGGAGCGGGTGGTTAGCGGGTGCCGCGAACACCGGGGAGCTGTTTTCT. Protein: CAWSGWLAGAANTGELFS.

A remark on this clonotype: Given a much more abundant clone one base away, this may be a read error. V gene TRBV12-3 or TRBV12-4 combines with J gene TRBJ2-7, with 7 bases aligning to TRBD1. CDR3 length: 14 amino acids. The CDR3: CASSQQGRHYELYF. CDR3 nucleotide sequence: TGTGCCAGCAGCCAACAGGGGAGACACTACGAGCTGTACTTC.

This clonotype was seen many times. The chain joins TRBV12-5 to TRBJ2-5; the D gene is possibly TRBD1 (7 bases). Trimming shortened V by 5 bases and J by 5 bases, and 18 bases separated the two germline ends. This CDR3 has 15 residues. Germline lookup yields CDR1 LGHNT and CDR2 FRNRAP. CDR3 DNA sequence: TGTGCTAGTGGTACCGGGACAGTTCGGGGGGAGACCCAGTACTTC. Translating it yields CASGTGTVRGETQYF.

With regard to this clonotype: Here the CDR3 omits its conserved ending phenylalanine or tryptophan, so a read error is the likely source. The DNA of the CDR3 is TGTGCCAACAGTGAAGTAGGGTACTACGAGCAGTACCTC. Encoded protein: CANSEVGYYEQYL. This chain connects TRBV6-1 to TRBJ2-7, with no clear D. Germline CDR1 MNHNS, CDR2 SASEGT. There are 13 residues in the CDR3.

The chain links TRBV11-2 to TRBJ2-7; 12 bases align to TRBD2. Per germline, CDR1 SGHAT and CDR2 FQNNGV. With V trimmed by 9 bases and J by 8 bases, 17 bases remained unmatched. This CDR3 contains 16 residues. This chain's CDR3 is CARNLDRLAGGPKQYF. The CDR3 DNA sequence: TGTGCCAGGAACTTAGATCGGCTAGCGGGAGGGCCAAAGCAGTACTTC.

The CDR3 DNA is TGTGCCAGGACCTGTAACACTGAAGCTTTCTTT. Residues: CARTCNTEAFF. The chain couples TRBV11-1 to TRBJ1-1; D not resolved. The length of the CDR3 is 11 residues. Germline V gene data show CDR1 as SGHAT and CDR2 as FQDESV (reference sequence). Between the trimmed V and J ends, which lost 9 bases and 2 bases, there was a span of 7 bases.

A remark on this clonotype: One end of the junction fails to match germline, which may point to a read error. CDR3 protein: CASSQRTAGGGGETQCF. The CDR3 DNA follows: TGTGCCAGCAGTCAGAGAACAGCGGGAGGGGGTGGAGAGACCCAGTGCTTC. The J gene is TRBJ2-5, the V gene TRBV4-2, with 10 bases identical to TRBD2. The CDR3 totals 17 residues. CDR1 is LGHNA and CDR2 is YNFKEQ in the germline V gene.

At least ten counts were recorded for this clonotype. The genes are TRBV6-5 and TRBJ1-1; 8 nucleotides match TRBD1. This CDR3 region has 13 residues. Germline V lookup: CDR1 MNHEY, CDR2 SVGAGI. V dropped 7 bases and J dropped 1; count of bases not matched to a gene: 2. The CDR3 nucleotides are TGTGCCAGCACGGGGACAGGGAACACTGAAGCTTTCTTT. It specifies CASTGTGNTEAFF.

The chain joins TRBV30 to TRBJ2-7, with D possibly TRBD1 on 7 matching bases. There are 13 residues in the CDR3. Germline V gene data show CDR1 as GTSNPN and CDR2 as SVGIG (reference sequence). Between the trimmed V and J ends, which lost 4 bases and 3 bases, there was a span of 13 bases. CDR3 nucleotide sequence: TGTGCCTGGAAAGGCAGGGGGGTCTACGAGCAGTACTTC. It codes for CAWKGRGVYEQYF.

Ten or more counts support this clonotype. The chain has TRBV29-1 and TRBJ2-2; D not certain. The germline V gene has CDR1 SQVTM and CDR2 ANQGSEA. CDR3 length: 15 residues. The germline V and J ends were trimmed by 0 bases and 1 base, with 9 bases remaining between them. Written as DNA, the CDR3 is TGCAGCGTTGAAGACGCGCAGAAGAACACCGGGGAGCTGTTTTTT. Its translation is CSVEDAQKNTGELFF.

This clonotype appeared a single time. The junction does not match germline at one end; this may be a read error. The genes are TRBV11-2 and TRBJ2-1; perhaps TRBD2 as D (5 bases). The CDR3 is 16 residues long. Germline loops: CDR1 SGHAT, CDR2 FQNNGV. This CDR3 reads CANSLVGGPPIDEQFF. In nucleotides, the CDR3 is TGTGCCAACAGCTTAGTTGGCGGGCCGCCAATCGATGAGCAGTTCTTC.

Worth noting for this clonotype: With a much larger clone just one base away, this may be a read error. The rearrangement joins TRBV6-5 to TRBJ2-6; tentatively, D is TRBD2 (6 bases). V was pared by 1 base and J by 0 bases, with 16 bases between. This CDR3 region has 19 residues. CDR1 and CDR2 (germline): MNHEY, SVGAGI. This CDR3 reads CASSYYQTGLSSGANVLTF. The CDR3 nucleotides are TGTGCCAGCAGTTACTACCAGACGGGACTTAGCTCTGGGGCCAACGTCCTGACTTTC.

Ten or more counts support this clonotype. This chain links TRBV6-6 with TRBJ1-1; D is uncertain. Trimming took 0 bases from V and 0 from J, leaving 8 bases between them. The CDR3 is made up of 15 amino acids. The V gene's germline CDR1 is MNHNY and CDR2 SVGAGI (reference sequence). CDR3 sequence reads: CASSYSKDMNTEAFF. The CDR3 DNA sequence: TGTGCCAGCAGTTACTCGAAAGACATGAACACTGAAGCTTTCTTT.

V and J are TRBV11-3 and TRBJ1-1; D not certain. The ends were cut back, 0 bases at V and 5 bases at J, with 16 bases in the middle. The CDR3 sequence is 16 residues long. CDR1 is SGHNT and CDR2 is YENEEA in the germline V gene. The CDR3 spells CASSLDYGVSKTEAFF. Written as DNA, the CDR3 is TGTGCCAGCAGCTTAGATTATGGGGTATCGAAAACTGAAGCTTTCTTT. Full variable domain (missing parts from reference TRBV11-3 and TRBJ1-1): EAGVVQSPRYKIIEKKQPVAFWCNPISGHNTLYWYLQNLGQGPELLIRYENEEAVDDSQLPKDRFSAERLKGVDSTLKIQPAELGDSAVYLCASSLDYGVSKTEAFFGQGTRLTVV.

This rearrangement joins TRBV11-2 to TRBJ2-3; 7 nucleotides align to TRBD2. The CDR3 contains 16 residues. V was pared by 8 bases and J by 0 bases, with 11 bases of the junction left unmatched. Germline CDR1 is SGHAT and CDR2 is FQNNGV. This CDR3 is CASYWEAGPSTDTQYF. DNA of the CDR3: TGTGCCAGCTATTGGGAAGCGGGGCCTAGCACAGATACGCAGTATTTT.